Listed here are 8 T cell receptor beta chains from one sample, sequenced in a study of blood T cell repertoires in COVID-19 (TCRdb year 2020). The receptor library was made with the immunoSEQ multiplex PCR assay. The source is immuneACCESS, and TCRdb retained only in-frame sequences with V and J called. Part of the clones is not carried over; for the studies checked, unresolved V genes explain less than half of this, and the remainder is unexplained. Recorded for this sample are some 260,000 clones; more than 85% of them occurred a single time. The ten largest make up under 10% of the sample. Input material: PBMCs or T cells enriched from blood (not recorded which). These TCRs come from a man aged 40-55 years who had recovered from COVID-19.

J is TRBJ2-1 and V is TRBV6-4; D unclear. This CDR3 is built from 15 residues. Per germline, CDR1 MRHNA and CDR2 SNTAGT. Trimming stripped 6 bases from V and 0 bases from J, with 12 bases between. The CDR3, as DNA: TGTGCCAGCAGAAGAGGCTCGAGCTCCTACAATGAGCAGTTCTTC. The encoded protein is CASRRGSSSYNEQFF.

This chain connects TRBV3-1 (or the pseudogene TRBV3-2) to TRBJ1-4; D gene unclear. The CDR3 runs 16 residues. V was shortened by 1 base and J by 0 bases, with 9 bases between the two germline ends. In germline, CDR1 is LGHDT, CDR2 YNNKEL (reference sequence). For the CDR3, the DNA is TGTGCCAGCAGCCAAGTTATGGCAACAACTAATGAAAAACTGTTTTTT. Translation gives CASSQVMATTNEKLFF.

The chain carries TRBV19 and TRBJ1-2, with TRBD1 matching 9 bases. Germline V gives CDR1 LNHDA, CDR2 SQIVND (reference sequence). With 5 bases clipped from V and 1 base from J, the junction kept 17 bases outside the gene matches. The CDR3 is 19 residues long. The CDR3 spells CASSSKPPIGTGINYGYTF. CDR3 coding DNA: TGTGCCAGTAGTTCAAAGCCCCCTATTGGGACAGGGATTAACTATGGCTACACCTTC.

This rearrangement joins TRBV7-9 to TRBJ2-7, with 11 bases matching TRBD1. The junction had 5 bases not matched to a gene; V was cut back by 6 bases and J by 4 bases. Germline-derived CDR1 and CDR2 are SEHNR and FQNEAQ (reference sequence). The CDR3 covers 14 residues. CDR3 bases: TGTGCCAGCAGGCCCGGACAGGGGGCTTACGAGCAGTACTTC. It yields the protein CASRPGQGAYEQYF.

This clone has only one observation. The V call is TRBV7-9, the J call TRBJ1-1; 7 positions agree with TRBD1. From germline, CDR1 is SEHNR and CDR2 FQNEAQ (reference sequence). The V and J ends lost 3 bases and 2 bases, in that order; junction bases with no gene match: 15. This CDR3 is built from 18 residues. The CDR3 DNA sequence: TGTGCCAGCAGCTTCCTCAGGCAAACAGGGGCGGTAAACACTGAAGCTTTCTTT. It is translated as CASSFLRQTGAVNTEAFF.

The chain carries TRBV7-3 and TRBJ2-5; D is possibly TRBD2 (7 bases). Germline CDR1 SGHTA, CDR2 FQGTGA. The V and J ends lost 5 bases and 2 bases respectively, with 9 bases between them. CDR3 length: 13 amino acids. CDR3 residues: CASSKGGQETQYF. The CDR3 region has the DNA TGTGCCAGCAGCAAGGGGGGGCAAGAGACCCAGTACTTC.

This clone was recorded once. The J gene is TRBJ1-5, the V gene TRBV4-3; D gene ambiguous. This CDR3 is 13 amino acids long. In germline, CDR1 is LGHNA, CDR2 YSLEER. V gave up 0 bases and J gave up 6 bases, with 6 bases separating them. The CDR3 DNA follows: TGCGCCAGCAGCCAAGATATTGTTCAGCCCCAGCATTTT. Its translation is CASSQDIVQPQHF.

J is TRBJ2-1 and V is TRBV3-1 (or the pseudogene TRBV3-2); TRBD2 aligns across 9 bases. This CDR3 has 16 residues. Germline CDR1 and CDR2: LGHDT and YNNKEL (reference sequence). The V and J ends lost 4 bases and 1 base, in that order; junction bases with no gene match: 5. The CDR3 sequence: CASSRNLAGSYNEQFF. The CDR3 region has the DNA TGTGCCAGCAGCCGGAACCTAGCGGGGTCCTACAATGAGCAGTTCTTC.